What follows describes a single TCR beta chain. Its specific antigen is unknown. Within one base of it there is no much larger clone, and no base qualities were kept. This specimen belongs to a study of T cell responses to AZD1222 COVID-19 vaccine (dated by TCRdb to the early 2020s). For the study in its entirety: AZD1222 recipients given second doses at about 4 weeks or at about 12 weeks were pooled, since spike-specific TCR depth and breadth were not found to differ between the two schedules. Trial participants were enrolled by age into 18-55, 56-69 and 70-plus year subgroups, with roughly 150, 30 and 60 TCR-sequenced participants respectively. A total of over 230 trial participants underwent TCR sequencing, of whom 207 received two doses of AZD1222 and 26 received two doses of the MenACWY control vaccine.

Its CDR3 holds 12 amino acids, cysteine through phenylalanine. Left in the record is the CDR3 DNA by itself, 36 bases read in frame from the first base. The germline ends are 9 bases apart after V is trimmed by 5 bases and J by 4 bases. CDR1 and CDR2 are drawn from the germline V gene: SGHTA, FQGNSA. Results and caveats for the whole study, not just this receptor: Most participants were white British and females outnumbered males, and the authors suggested that clonal diversity may have been underestimated. No day 14 peak-response samples were available, so repertoires were characterized only after the peak T cell response. A significant rise in spike-specific TCR breadth and depth was observed after two AZD1222 doses relative to day 0 and relative to MenACWY recipients. Conclusions about previously exposed vaccinees are limited, since just six or seven AZD1222 recipients were seropositive for SARS-CoV-2 at baseline. Vaccine-associated CD4 TCRs spanned the whole spike protein, with dominant responses in regions 160-218 and 743-854. The 56-69-year group was small, and its depth increase did not reach significance, likely because of low power. Epitopes outside the regions mutated in the B.1.351 and B.1.1.7 variants were reportedly recognized by nearly half of the unique spike-specific TCRs.

The CDR3 regions of human TCRbeta chains were analyzed by immunosequencing. Per the source publication's procedure: TCRs in the repertoires were compared against a reference library of SARS-CoV-2-specific TCRs that had been generated with the MIRA antigen-specificity platform. Breadth was defined as the fraction of unique TCRs that were SARS-CoV-2-associated, and depth was defined as the fraction of total T cells that were SARS-CoV-2-associated. Each spike-specific TCR was assigned to its reactive spike region and to a CD4 or CD8 class using the MIRA data. Log10-transformed breadth and depth values were compared by one-way ANOVA with Sidak's multiple comparisons tests. TCRdb holds this immuneACCESS table with in-frame rearrangements only. Some clones are missing; in checked studies, unresolved V genes explain under half, and the rest has no known cause. V, J and clone size are those of that table, while D and trimming were read from the DNA. In all, the sample holds about 190,000 clones, and about 94% of those were seen once. Roughly 9.2% of the sample is taken by the ten largest.

The time point label, as the study defines it: baseline before first vaccination. Vaccinee samples were obtained from the UK trials COV001 and COV002, which included a single-blind randomized controlled phase 2/3 trial of AZD1222 (ChAdOx1 nCoV-19) in healthy adults. Trial participant PBMC samples were collected at day 0 and day 28 after the second dose for TCRbeta chain sequencing. This sequence was found in an adult in good health. Here the sequenced sample was peripheral blood, taken on day 0 of AZD1222 vaccination. The chain is assembled from TRBV7-2 and TRBJ2-7, with an unclear D gene assignment. For the CDR3, the sequence is CASSPTLYEQYF. The sequenced DNA: TGTGCCAGCAGCCCCACCCTATACGAGCAGTACTTC.